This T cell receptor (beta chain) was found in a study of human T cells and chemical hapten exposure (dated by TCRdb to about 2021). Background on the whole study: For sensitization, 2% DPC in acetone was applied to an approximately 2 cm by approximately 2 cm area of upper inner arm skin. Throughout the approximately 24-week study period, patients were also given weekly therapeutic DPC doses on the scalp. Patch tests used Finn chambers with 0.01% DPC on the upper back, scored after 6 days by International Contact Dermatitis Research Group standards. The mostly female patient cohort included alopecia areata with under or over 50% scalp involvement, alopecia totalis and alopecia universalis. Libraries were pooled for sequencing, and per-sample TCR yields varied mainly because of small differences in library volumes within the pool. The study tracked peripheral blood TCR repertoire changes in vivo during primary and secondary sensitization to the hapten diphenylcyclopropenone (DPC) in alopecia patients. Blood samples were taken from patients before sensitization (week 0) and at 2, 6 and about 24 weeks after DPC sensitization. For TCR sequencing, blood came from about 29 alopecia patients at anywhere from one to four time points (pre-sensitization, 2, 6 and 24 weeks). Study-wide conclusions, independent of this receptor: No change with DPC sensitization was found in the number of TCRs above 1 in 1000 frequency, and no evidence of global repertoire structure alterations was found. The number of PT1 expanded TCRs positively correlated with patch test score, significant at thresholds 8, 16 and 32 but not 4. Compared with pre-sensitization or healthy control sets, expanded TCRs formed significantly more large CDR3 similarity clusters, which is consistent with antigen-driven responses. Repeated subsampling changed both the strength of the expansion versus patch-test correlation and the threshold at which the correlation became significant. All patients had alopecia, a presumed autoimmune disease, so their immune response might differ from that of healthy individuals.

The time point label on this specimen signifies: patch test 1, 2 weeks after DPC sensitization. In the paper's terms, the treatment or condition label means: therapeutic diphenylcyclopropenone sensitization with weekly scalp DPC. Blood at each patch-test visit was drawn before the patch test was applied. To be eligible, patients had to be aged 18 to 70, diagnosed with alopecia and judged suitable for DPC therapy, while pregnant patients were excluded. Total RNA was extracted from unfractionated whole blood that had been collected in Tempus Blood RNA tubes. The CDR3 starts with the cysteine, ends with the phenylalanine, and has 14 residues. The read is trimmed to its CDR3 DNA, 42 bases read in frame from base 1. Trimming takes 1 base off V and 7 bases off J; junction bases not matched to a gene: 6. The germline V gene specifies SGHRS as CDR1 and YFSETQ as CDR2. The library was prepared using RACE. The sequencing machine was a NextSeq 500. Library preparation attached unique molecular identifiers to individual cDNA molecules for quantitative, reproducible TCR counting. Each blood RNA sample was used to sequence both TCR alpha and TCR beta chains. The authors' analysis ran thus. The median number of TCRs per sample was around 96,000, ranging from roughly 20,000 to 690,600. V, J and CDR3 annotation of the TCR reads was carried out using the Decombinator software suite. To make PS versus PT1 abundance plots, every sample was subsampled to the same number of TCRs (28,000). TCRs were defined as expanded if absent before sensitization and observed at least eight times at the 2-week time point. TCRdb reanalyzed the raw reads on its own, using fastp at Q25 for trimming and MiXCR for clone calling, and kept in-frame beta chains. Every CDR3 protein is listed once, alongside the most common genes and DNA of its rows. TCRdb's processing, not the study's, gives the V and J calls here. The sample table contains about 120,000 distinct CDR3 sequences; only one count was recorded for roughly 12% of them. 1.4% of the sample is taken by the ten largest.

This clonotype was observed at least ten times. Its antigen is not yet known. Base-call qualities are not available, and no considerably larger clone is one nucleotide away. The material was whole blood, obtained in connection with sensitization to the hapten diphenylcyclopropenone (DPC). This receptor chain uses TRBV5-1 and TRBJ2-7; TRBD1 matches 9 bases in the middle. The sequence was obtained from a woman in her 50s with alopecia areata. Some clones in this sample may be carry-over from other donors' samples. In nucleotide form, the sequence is TGCGCCAGCAGCTTGAGACAGGGGGGAAGAGAGCAGTACTTC. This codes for CASSLRQGGREQYF. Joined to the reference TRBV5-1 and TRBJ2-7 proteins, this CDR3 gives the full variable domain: KAGVTQTPRYLIKTRGQQVTLSCSPISGHRSVSWYQQTPGQGLQFLFEYFSETQRNKGNFPGRFSGRQFSNSRSEMNVSTLELGDSALYLCASSLRQGGREQYFGPGTRLTVT.